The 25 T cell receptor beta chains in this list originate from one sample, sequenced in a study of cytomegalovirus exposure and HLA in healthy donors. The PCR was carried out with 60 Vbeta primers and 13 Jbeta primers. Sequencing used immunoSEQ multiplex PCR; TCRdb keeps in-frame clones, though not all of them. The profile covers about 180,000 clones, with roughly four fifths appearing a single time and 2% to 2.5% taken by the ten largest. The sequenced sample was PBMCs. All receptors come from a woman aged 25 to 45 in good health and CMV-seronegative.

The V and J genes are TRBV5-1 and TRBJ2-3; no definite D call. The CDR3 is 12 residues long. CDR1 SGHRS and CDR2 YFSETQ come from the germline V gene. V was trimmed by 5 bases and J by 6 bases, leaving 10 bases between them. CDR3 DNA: TGCGCCAGCAGTAGACTTGAGGATACGCAGTATTTT. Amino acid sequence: CASSRLEDTQYF.

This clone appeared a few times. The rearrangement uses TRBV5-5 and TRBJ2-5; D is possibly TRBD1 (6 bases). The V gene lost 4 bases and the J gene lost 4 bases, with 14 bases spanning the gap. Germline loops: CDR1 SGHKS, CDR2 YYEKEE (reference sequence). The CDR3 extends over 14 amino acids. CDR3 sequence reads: CASSPSQDRETQYF. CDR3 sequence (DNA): TGTGCCAGCAGCCCCTCCCAGGACAGAGAGACCCAGTACTTC.

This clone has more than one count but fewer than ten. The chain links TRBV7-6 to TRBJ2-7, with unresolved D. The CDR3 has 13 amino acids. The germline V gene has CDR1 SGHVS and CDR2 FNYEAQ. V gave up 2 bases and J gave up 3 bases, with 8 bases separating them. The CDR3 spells CASSLSQVYEQYF. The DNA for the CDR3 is TGTGCCAGCAGCTTAAGTCAGGTCTACGAGCAGTACTTC.

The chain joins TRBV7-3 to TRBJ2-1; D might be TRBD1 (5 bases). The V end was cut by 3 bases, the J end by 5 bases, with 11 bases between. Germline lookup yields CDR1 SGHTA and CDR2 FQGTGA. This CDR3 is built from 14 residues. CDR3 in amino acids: CASSLGQGNNEQFF. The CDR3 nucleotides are TGTGCCAGCAGCTTGGGGCAAGGTAACAATGAGCAGTTCTTC.

CDR3 coding DNA: TGTGCCAGCAGCCCGGGACTACTATACGAGCAGTACTTC. Translating gives CASSPGLLYEQYF. The V call is TRBV9, the J call TRBJ2-7; TRBD2 agrees at 7 bases. Trimming took 4 bases from V and 4 from J; bases not matched to a gene: 5. Per germline, CDR1 SGDLS and CDR2 YYNGEE. CDR3 length: 13 amino acids.

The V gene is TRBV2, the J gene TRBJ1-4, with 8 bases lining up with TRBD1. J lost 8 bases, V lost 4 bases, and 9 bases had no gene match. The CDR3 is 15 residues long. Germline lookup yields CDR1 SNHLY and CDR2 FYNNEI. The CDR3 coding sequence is TGTGCCAGCAGTGTTTTCGGACAGGGAAAGGAAAAACTGTTTTTT. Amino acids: CASSVFGQGKEKLFF.

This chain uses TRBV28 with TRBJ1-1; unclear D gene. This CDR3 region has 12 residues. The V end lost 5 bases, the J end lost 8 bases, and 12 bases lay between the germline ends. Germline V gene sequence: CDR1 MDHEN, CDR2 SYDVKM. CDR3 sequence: CASSLLGVEAFF. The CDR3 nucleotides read TGTGCCAGCAGTCTTTTGGGAGTAGAAGCTTTCTTT.

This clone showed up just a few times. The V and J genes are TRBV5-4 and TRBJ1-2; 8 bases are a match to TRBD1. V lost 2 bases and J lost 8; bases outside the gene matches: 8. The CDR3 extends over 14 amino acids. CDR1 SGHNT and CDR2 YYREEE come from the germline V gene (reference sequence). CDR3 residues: CASSFQGASKGYTF. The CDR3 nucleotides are TGTGCCAGCAGCTTTCAGGGGGCCTCAAAGGGCTACACCTTC.

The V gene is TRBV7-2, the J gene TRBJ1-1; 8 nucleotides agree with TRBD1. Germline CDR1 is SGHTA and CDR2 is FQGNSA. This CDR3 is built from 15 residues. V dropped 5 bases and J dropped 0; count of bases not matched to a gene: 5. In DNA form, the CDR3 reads TGTGCCAGCAGCCGGACAGGGCCCGTGAACACTGAAGCTTTCTTT. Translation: CASSRTGPVNTEAFF.

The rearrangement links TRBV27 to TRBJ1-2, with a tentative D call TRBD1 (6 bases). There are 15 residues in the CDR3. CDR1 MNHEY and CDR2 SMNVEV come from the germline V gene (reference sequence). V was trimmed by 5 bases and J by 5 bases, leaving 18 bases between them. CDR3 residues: CASSRGYSSYYGYTF. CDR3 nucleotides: TGTGCCAGCAGTAGGGGGTATAGCTCGTATTATGGCTACACCTTC.

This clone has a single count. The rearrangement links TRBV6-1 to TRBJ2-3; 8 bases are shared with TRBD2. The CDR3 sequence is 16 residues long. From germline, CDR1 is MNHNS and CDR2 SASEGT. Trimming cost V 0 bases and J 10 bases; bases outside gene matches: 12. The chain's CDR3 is CASSEAREGGWDAQYF. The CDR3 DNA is TGTGCCAGCAGTGAAGCCCGGGAGGGGGGTTGGGATGCGCAGTATTTT.

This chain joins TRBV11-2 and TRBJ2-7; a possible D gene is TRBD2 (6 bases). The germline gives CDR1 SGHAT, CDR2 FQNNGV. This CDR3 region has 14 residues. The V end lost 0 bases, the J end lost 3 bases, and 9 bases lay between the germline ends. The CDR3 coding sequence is TGTGCCAGCAGCTTAGAAAGGCGGGACTACGAGCAGTACTTC. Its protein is CASSLERRDYEQYF.

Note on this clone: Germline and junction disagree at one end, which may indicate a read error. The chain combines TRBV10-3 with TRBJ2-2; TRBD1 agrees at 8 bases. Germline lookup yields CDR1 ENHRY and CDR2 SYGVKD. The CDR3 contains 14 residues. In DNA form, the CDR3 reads TGTGCCATCAGTATGACGGACAGGGCTGGGGGGCTGTTTTTT. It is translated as CAISMTDRAGGLFF.

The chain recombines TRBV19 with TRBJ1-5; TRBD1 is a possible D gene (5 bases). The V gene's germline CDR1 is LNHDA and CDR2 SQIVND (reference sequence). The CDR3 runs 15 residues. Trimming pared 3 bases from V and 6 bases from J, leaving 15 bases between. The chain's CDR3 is CASSMGSGGVQPQHF. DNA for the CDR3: TGTGCCAGTAGTATGGGTTCGGGGGGGGTTCAGCCCCAGCATTTT.

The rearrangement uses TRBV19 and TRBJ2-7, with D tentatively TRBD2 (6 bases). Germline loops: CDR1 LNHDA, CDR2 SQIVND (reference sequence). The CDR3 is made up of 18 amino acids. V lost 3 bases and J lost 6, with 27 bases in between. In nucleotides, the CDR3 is TGTGCCAGTAGTATCGGTTGGGCGGGGCGGACCCGATTGGGCGAGCAGTACTTC. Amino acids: CASSIGWAGRTRLGEQYF.

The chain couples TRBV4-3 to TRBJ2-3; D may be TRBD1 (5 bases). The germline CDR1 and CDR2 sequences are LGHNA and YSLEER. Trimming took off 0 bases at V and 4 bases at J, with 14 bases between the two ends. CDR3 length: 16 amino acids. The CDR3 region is CASSQDRVPGSDTQYF. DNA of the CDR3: TGCGCCAGCAGCCAAGACCGGGTTCCAGGGTCAGATACGCAGTATTTT.

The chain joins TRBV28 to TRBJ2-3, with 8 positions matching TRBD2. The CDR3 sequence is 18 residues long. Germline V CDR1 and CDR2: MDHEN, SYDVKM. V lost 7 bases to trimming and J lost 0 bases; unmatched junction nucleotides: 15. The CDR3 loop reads CASTRGGSGVSSTDTQYF. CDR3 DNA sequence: TGTGCCAGCACACGGGGGGGTAGCGGGGTGTCAAGCACAGATACGCAGTATTTT.

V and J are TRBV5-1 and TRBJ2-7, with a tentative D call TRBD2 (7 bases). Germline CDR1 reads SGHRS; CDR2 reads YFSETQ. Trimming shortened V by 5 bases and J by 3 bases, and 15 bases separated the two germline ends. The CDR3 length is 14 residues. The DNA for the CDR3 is TGCGCCAGCAGAACAGGGACTACTAACTACGAGCAGTACTTC. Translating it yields CASRTGTTNYEQYF.

The DNA of the CDR3 is TGCAGCGGACAGGGACGGGAGTTGGGCTACACCTTC. Translating it yields CSGQGRELGYTF. The chain recombines TRBV29-1 with TRBJ1-2; 7 positions match TRBD1. V lost 7 bases and J lost 8; bases outside the gene matches: 10. This CDR3 contains 12 residues. The germline CDR1 and CDR2 sequences are SQVTM and ANQGSEA.

The CDR3 DNA follows: TGTGCCATCAGTGAGTCGACTTGGGACACTTACTACGAGCAGTACTTC. The encoded protein is CAISESTWDTYYEQYF. This chain links TRBV10-3 with TRBJ2-7, with a possible D match to TRBD1 (6 bases). The V and J ends lost 0 bases and 3 bases respectively, with 15 bases between them. The CDR3 contains 16 residues. Per the germline V gene, CDR1 is ENHRY and CDR2 is SYGVKD.

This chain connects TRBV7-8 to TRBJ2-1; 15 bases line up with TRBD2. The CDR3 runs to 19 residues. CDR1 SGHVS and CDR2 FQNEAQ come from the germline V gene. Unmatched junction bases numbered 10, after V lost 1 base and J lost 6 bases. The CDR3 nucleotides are TGTGCCAGCAGCTTAGGGGGTCCGGGACTAGCGGGGGGTCGCAATGAGCAGTTCTTC. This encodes CASSLGGPGLAGGRNEQFF.

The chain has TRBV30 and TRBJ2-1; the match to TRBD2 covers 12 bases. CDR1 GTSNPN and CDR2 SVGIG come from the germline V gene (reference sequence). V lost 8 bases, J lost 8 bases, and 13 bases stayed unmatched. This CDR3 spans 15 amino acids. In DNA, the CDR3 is TGTGCCGCCCCTCACCCTAGCGGGAGGGCAGATGAGCAGTTCTTC. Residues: CAAPHPSGRADEQFF.

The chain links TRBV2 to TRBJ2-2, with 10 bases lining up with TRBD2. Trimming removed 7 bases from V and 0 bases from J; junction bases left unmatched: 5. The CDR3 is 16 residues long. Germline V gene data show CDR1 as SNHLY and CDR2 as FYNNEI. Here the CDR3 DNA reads TGTGCCAGCAATCGAGCGGGGGGGGCGAACACCGGGGAGCTGTTTTTT. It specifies CASNRAGGANTGELFF.

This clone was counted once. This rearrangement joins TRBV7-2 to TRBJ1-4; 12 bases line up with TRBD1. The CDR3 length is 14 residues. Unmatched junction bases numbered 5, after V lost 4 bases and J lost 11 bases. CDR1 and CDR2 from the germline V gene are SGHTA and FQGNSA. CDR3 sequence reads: CASSSGQGARKLFF. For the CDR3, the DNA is TGTGCCAGCAGCTCGGGACAGGGGGCGCGGAAACTGTTTTTT.

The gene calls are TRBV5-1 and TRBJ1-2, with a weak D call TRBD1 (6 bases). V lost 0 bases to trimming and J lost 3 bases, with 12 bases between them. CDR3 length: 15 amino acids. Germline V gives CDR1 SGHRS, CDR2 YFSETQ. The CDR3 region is CASSLDAGADYGYTF. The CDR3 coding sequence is TGCGCCAGCAGCTTGGACGCGGGGGCCGACTATGGCTACACCTTC.